This T cell receptor (beta chain) was sequenced in a study of cytomegalovirus exposure and HLA in healthy donors. The records omit this donor's CMV serostatus. Remarks on this clone: Antigen specificity is unknown.

With 60 Vbeta and 13 Jbeta primers, the PCR was carried out. Authors' methods: Later, roughly 77 million unique TCR beta chains were counted in an analysis, and 8.5 million to 13 million of them were shared. Data came from immunoSEQ multiplex PCR; TCRdb stores just in-frame clones and leaves some out. V and J calls and clone size are as listed in that table; D and trimming were resolved from the DNA. The table includes about 120,000 clones, 74% detected once. The study's findings and limits: In a later analysis, donors in an Asian-associated ancestry cluster reportedly had fewer N-insertions in productive TCRs than the cohort mean.

V was pared by 1 base and J by 2 bases, with 8 bases between. Germline values: CDR1 SGHNT, CDR2 YENEEA. The CDR3 is made up of 14 amino acids. This TCR derives from a human donor in good health. Sequenced input: PBMCs. This chain joins TRBV11-3 and TRBJ2-5; D might be TRBD2 (5 bases). This CDR3 is CASSLGTVQETQYF. The CDR3 nucleotides read TGTGCCAGCAGCTTAGGGACTGTACAAGAGACCCAGTACTTC.